One T cell receptor beta chain is described in this entry. Its antigen is unknown. Time point described: baseline pretreatment blood. As to treatment: 15 Gy SBRT to primary tumor, nephrectomy 4 weeks later. Radiation-treated patients gave blood at baseline, week 2 and week 4. This renal cell carcinoma was of the clear cell type. This specimen comes from a study of radiation and T cells in renal cell carcinoma. Assay: immunoSEQ multiplex PCR; the TCRdb copy retains only in-frame clones and omits some. The sample consists of 150,000 or so clones, roughly 84% of them appearing once. Study-wide findings and caveats: Top tumor clonotypes rose in blood 2 weeks post-radiation, then contracted.

The origin of this receptor is a woman in her fifties or sixties with renal cell carcinoma. The material sequenced was blood, taken from a patient whose treatment included radiotherapy and nephrectomy.

CDR3 protein: CASSQGDRGQPQHF. CDR3 DNA: TGTGCCAGCAGCCAAGGGGACAGGGGTCAGCCCCAGCATTTT. The chain uses TRBV14 and TRBJ1-5; 10 nucleotides agree with TRBD1. The ends lost 1 base at V and 6 bases at J; junction bases unmatched: 0. This CDR3 is 14 amino acids long. Germline V gives CDR1 SGHDN, CDR2 FVKESK.